Presented here are 27 T cell receptor beta chains from one specimen sequenced in a study of OX40 agonist ivuxolimab in advanced cancers. Clones were read by immunoSEQ multiplex PCR, and TCRdb kept only the in-frame ones, dropping some. This table holds around 53,000 clones, 80% to 90% found once. The sequencing here drew on CD4+ or CD8+ T cells sorted from blood, taken in a trial of the OX40 agonist ivuxolimab. All receptors come from an adult with an advanced solid tumor such as melanoma, head and neck, liver or kidney cancer.

The CDR3 loop is CASSKGAGQGFGEQYF. The CDR3 nucleotides read TGTGCCAGCAGCAAGGGGGCAGGCCAGGGATTTGGCGAGCAGTACTTC. This sequence joins TRBV7-2 and TRBJ2-7; 7 nucleotides align to TRBD1. The V segment lost 5 bases and the J segment 6 bases; nucleotides outside the gene matches: 16. Per germline, CDR1 SGHTA and CDR2 FQGNSA. CDR3 length: 16 amino acids. Combining the CDR3 with reference TRBV7-2 and TRBJ2-7 gives the whole variable domain GAGVSQSPSNKVTEKGKDVELRCDPISGHTALYWYRQSLGQGLEFLIYFQGNSAPDKSGLPSDRFSAERTGGSVSTLTIQRTQQEDSAVYLCASSKGAGQGFGEQYFGPGTRLTVT.

This clone was seen only once. The V call is TRBV5-5, the J call TRBJ2-7, with a tentative D call TRBD1 (5 bases). V gave up 3 bases and J gave up 7 bases, with 20 bases separating them. CDR1 is SGHKS and CDR2 is YYEKEE in the germline V gene (reference sequence). This CDR3 spans 15 amino acids. The CDR3 coding sequence is TGTGCCAGCAGCTCACAGGACACCATCCTCATGGAGCAGTACTTC. Translation gives CASSSQDTILMEQYF.

The chain carries TRBV5-4 and TRBJ2-3, with 10 bases matching TRBD1. The CDR3 is made up of 15 amino acids. CDR1 SGHNT and CDR2 YYREEE come from the germline V gene (reference sequence). V dropped 5 bases and J dropped 7; count of bases not matched to a gene: 10. DNA of the CDR3: TGTGCCAGCAGTCGATCCGGGACAGGGGCCCATACGCAGTATTTT. It is translated as CASSRSGTGAHTQYF.

The chain is built from TRBV5-1 and TRBJ2-2, with TRBD2 identical over 7 bases. Germline CDR1 and CDR2: SGHRS and YFSETQ. The CDR3 extends over 16 amino acids. V shed 1 base and J 4 bases; nucleotides not matched to a gene: 7. The CDR3 reads CASSLRAGRGTGELFF. Written as DNA, the CDR3 is TGCGCCAGCAGCTTGCGAGCGGGGAGGGGCACCGGGGAGCTGTTTTTT.

This clone was seen a few times. J is TRBJ2-1 and V is TRBV11-3, with 8 bases matching TRBD1. V lost 4 bases and J lost 2; bases outside the gene matches: 1. This CDR3 is built from 14 residues. CDR1 and CDR2 from the germline V gene are SGHNT and YENEEA. CDR3 sequence (DNA): TGTGCCAGCAGCTCGGGACAGGCCTACAATGAGCAGTTCTTC. It translates to CASSSGQAYNEQFF.

The V and J genes are TRBV5-1 and TRBJ1-1; D might be TRBD1 (5 bases). Germline V gives CDR1 SGHRS, CDR2 YFSETQ. Trimming cost V 4 bases and J 4 bases, with 8 bases left between them. The CDR3 consists of 12 residues. The CDR3, as DNA: TGCGCCAGCAGCCCAGGGAGCACTGAAGCTTTCTTT. Its translation: CASSPGSTEAFF.

The chain employs TRBV11-3 and TRBJ2-1; D could derive from TRBD1 or TRBD2 (5 bases each). V was shortened by 5 bases and J by 7 bases, with 15 bases between the two germline ends. Germline CDR1 SGHNT, CDR2 YENEEA. The CDR3 runs to 14 residues. This CDR3 reads CASSARGEGNEQFF. The CDR3 coding sequence is TGTGCCAGCAGCGCAAGGGGCGAGGGGAATGAGCAGTTCTTC.

The V gene is TRBV28, the J gene TRBJ1-6; D might be TRBD1 (6 bases). Per the germline V gene, CDR1 is MDHEN and CDR2 is SYDVKM. The CDR3 runs 12 residues. The V and J ends lost 8 bases and 6 bases respectively, with 8 bases between them. CDR3 DNA: TGTGCCAGCTACAGGGCTAATTCACCCCTCCACTTT. Residues: CASYRANSPLHF. Drawing the rest from reference TRBV28 and TRBJ1-6, the complete variable domain is DVKVTQSSRYLVKRTGEKVFLECVQDMDHENMFWYRQDPGLGLRLIYFSYDVKMKEKGDIPEGYSVSREKKERFSLILESASTNQTSMYLCASYRANSPLHFGNGTRLTVT.

This sequence joins TRBV12-5 and TRBJ2-2, with D possibly being TRBD1 or TRBD2 (5 bases each). The germline V gene has CDR1 LGHNT and CDR2 FRNRAP. This CDR3 spans 14 amino acids. The germline V and J ends were trimmed by 5 bases and 6 bases, with 13 bases remaining between them. This chain's CDR3 is CASGEGWVSGELFF. CDR3 sequence (DNA): TGTGCTAGTGGTGAGGGGTGGGTCTCCGGGGAGCTGTTTTTT.

This chain connects TRBV27 to TRBJ2-3; 7 bases align to TRBD1. CDR1 and CDR2 from the germline V gene are MNHEY and SMNVEV (reference sequence). The trim removed 6 bases at V and 5 bases at J, leaving 5 bases unmatched. CDR3 length: 13 residues. The CDR3 DNA follows: TGTGCCAGCAGAGTGACAGGGATAGATACGCAGTATTTT. Translation: CASRVTGIDTQYF.

V is TRBV29-1 and J is TRBJ2-7; TRBD1 matches at 10 bases. V was clipped by 6 bases and J by 4 bases; unmatched bases: 6. CDR3 size: 13 residues. Germline-derived CDR1 and CDR2 are SQVTM and ANQGSEA. CDR3 sequence: CSVAGTGEYEQYF. The CDR3 bases are TGCAGCGTCGCCGGGACAGGGGAATACGAGCAGTACTTC.

This clone was picked up one time. The chain joins TRBV10-1 to TRBJ2-1; TRBD2 aligns across 7 bases. Germline lookup yields CDR1 WNHNN and CDR2 SYGVQD (reference sequence). The CDR3 extends over 16 amino acids. With 3 bases clipped from V and 7 bases from J, the junction kept 12 bases outside the gene matches. The CDR3: CASSDGKRGRPNEQFF. CDR3 in DNA: TGCGCCAGCAGTGATGGGAAGCGGGGAAGGCCGAATGAGCAGTTCTTC.

The chain recombines TRBV5-4 with TRBJ2-3; 8 bases map to TRBD2. Germline V lookup: CDR1 SGHNT, CDR2 YYREEE (reference sequence). This CDR3 is 15 amino acids long. The J segment lost 9 bases and the V segment lost 0 bases, leaving 9 bases of the junction unmatched. Here the CDR3 DNA reads TGTGCCAGCAGCTTGGATCACGGGGGGGCCCCCACGCAGTATTTT. It specifies CASSLDHGGAPTQYF.

The chain is built from TRBV10-3 and TRBJ1-4, with 7 bases identical to TRBD1. The CDR3 is 17 residues long. Trimming removed 6 bases from V and 5 bases from J; junction bases left unmatched: 15. Germline CDR1 is ENHRY and CDR2 is SYGVKD. The CDR3 DNA reads as TGTGCCATCAGCCCATCAGTTCGGACAGGTTCAAATGAAAAACTGTTTTTT. It specifies CAISPSVRTGSNEKLFF.

The chain carries TRBV11-3 and TRBJ2-2; 12 bases line up with TRBD2. The V and J ends lost 5 bases and 3 bases, in that order; junction bases with no gene match: 4. CDR3 length: 16 amino acids. Per germline, CDR1 SGHNT and CDR2 YENEEA. CDR3 nucleotides: TGTGCCAGCAGCACACTAGCGGGGGGAGACACCGGGGAGCTGTTTTTT. Encoded protein: CASSTLAGGDTGELFF.

This chain connects TRBV5-5 to TRBJ1-5; D gene uncertain. CDR3 length: 15 residues. Per germline, CDR1 SGHKS and CDR2 YYEKEE (reference sequence). Trimming shortened V by 2 bases and J by 3 bases, and 12 bases separated the two germline ends. The CDR3 here is CASSLGLPPNQPQHF. In nucleotides, the CDR3 is TGTGCCAGCAGCTTAGGGTTACCACCCAATCAGCCCCAGCATTTT.

The chain links TRBV9 to TRBJ2-2; D perhaps matches TRBD1 (5 bases). CDR1 is SGDLS, CDR2 YYNGEE, per germline. Trimming cost V 4 bases and J 0 bases, with 10 bases left between them. The CDR3 consists of 15 residues. The CDR3 loop is CASSLDSANTGELFF. The CDR3 DNA reads as TGTGCCAGCAGCCTTGACAGTGCGAACACCGGGGAGCTGTTTTTT.

This chain joins TRBV19 and TRBJ2-5, with no clear D. V was clipped by 4 bases and J by 4 bases, with 13 bases between them. The CDR3 is 14 residues long. Germline lookup yields CDR1 LNHDA and CDR2 SQIVND (reference sequence). CDR3 sequence (DNA): TGTGCCAGTAGTACCCATGAGGTTCCAGAGACCCAGTACTTC. This sequence encodes CASSTHEVPETQYF.

The chain is built from TRBV6-6 and TRBJ1-6; D uncertain. This CDR3 has 14 amino acids. V was clipped by 4 bases and J by 11 bases, with 15 bases between them. Per the germline V gene, CDR1 is MNHNY and CDR2 is SVGAGI (reference sequence). The CDR3 DNA is TGTGCCAGCAGTTCAGACGCCGAATCAGCACCCCTCCACTTT. It translates to CASSSDAESAPLHF.

The chain combines TRBV7-6 with TRBJ2-5, with 7 bases aligning to TRBD2. V was pared by 3 bases and J by 5 bases, with 3 bases of the junction left unmatched. Germline V gene lookup returns CDR1 SGHVS and CDR2 FNYEAQ. The CDR3 consists of 13 residues. CDR3 protein: CASSLIGGETQYF. The CDR3 coding sequence is TGTGCCAGCAGCTTGATCGGGGGGGAGACCCAGTACTTC.

This rearrangement joins TRBV19 to TRBJ1-6; 9 nucleotides agree with TRBD1. The CDR3 is made up of 16 amino acids. Per the germline V gene, CDR1 is LNHDA and CDR2 is SQIVND (reference sequence). V lost 4 bases, J lost 7 bases, and 8 bases stayed unmatched. CDR3 in amino acids: CASSRGQGFDNSPLHF. The CDR3 DNA follows: TGTGCCAGTAGTAGGGGACAGGGATTTGACAATTCACCCCTCCACTTT.

The V and J genes are TRBV30 and TRBJ2-7; either TRBD1 or TRBD2 may fit D (5 bases each). The CDR3 spans 14 residues. CDR1 and CDR2 (germline): GTSNPN, SVGIG (reference sequence). Trimming took off 1 base at V and 4 bases at J, with 14 bases between the two ends. CDR3 in amino acids: CAWSAIVGVYEQYF. The DNA for the CDR3 is TGTGCCTGGAGTGCGATAGTGGGGGTTTACGAGCAGTACTTC. The whole variable domain, remainder taken from reference TRBV30 and TRBJ2-7, is SQTIHQWPATLVQPVGSPLSLECTVEGTSNPNLYWYRQAAGRGLQLLFYSVGIGQISSEVPQNLSASRPQDRQFILSSKKLLLSDSGFYLCAWSAIVGVYEQYFGPGTRLTVT.

CDR3 sequence (DNA): TGTGCCAGCGGGGGGGCCAGGGTTCCCTACGAGCAGTACTTC. Translated: CASGGARVPYEQYF. This chain joins TRBV21-1 and TRBJ2-7; the table's D call, TRBD2, has no DNA check behind it. TRBV21-1 is recorded as a pseudogene. The length of the CDR3 is 14 residues.

This clone showed up just a few times. This chain uses TRBV28 with TRBJ1-2; D unclear. The V and J ends lost 8 bases and 2 bases respectively, with 6 bases between them. Germline-derived CDR1 and CDR2 are MDHEN and SYDVKM. This CDR3 spans 11 amino acids. CDR3 in DNA: TGTGCCAGCCAGGCGAACTATGGCTACACCTTC. This translates into CASQANYGYTF.

V usage is TRBV30 and J usage is TRBJ1-5; TRBD1 might be the D (5 bases). Trimming cost V 7 bases and J 6 bases, with 19 bases left between them. The CDR3 loop spans 14 amino acids. Per the germline V gene, CDR1 is GTSNPN and CDR2 is SVGIG (reference sequence). For the CDR3, the DNA is TGTGCCTTCAATACCCAGGGTGGAAGTCAGCCCCAGCATTTT. It specifies CAFNTQGGSQPQHF.

This rearrangement joins TRBV19 to TRBJ1-2; no firm D call. The CDR3 loop spans 14 amino acids. Trimming shortened V by 3 bases and J by 2 bases, and 10 bases separated the two germline ends. Looked up from germline, CDR1 is LNHDA and CDR2 is SQIVND (reference sequence). This chain's CDR3 is CASSIIADNYGYTF. In DNA, the CDR3 is TGTGCCAGTAGTATTATAGCAGACAACTATGGCTACACCTTC.

This chain joins TRBV12-5 and TRBJ1-3; D is unresolved. Germline values: CDR1 LGHNT, CDR2 FRNRAP. The CDR3 sequence is 15 residues long. Trimming removed 0 bases from V and 8 bases from J, with 14 bases in between. As DNA, the CDR3 is TGTGCTAGTGGTTTGGTACTGGGGAGGGTCGACACCATATATTTT. Translating it yields CASGLVLGRVDTIYF. Full variable domain (missing parts from reference TRBV12-5 and TRBJ1-3): DARVTQTPRHKVTEMGQEVTMRCQPILGHNTVFWYRQTMMQGLELLAYFRNRAPLDDSGMPKDRFSAEMPDATLATLKIQPSEPRDSAVYFCASGLVLGRVDTIYFGEGSWLTVV.